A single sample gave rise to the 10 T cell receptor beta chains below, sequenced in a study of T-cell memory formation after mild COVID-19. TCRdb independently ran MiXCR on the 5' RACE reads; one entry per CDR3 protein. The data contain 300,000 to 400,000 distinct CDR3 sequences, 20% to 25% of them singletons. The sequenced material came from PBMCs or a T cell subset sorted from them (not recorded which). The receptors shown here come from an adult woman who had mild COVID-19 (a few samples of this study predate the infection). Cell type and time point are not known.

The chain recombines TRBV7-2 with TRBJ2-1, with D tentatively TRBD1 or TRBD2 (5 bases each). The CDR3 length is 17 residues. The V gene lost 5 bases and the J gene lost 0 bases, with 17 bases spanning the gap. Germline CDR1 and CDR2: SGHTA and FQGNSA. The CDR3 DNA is TGTGCCAGCAGCCCACCTTTTGGGACGGTCTCCTACAATGAGCAGTTCTTC. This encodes CASSPPFGTVSYNEQFF.

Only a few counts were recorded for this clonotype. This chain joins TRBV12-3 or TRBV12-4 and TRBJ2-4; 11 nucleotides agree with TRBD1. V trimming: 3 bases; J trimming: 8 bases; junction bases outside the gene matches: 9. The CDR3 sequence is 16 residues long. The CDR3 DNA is TGTGCCAGCAGTTTTTTCGGACAGGGGGCCGGGGACATTCAGTACTTC. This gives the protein CASSFFGQGAGDIQYF.

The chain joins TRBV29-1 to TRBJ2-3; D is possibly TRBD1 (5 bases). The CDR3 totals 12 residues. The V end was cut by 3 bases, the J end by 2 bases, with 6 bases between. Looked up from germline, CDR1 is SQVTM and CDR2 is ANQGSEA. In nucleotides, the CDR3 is TGCAGCGTTGACAGGGCCACAGATACGCAGTATTTT. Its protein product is CSVDRATDTQYF.

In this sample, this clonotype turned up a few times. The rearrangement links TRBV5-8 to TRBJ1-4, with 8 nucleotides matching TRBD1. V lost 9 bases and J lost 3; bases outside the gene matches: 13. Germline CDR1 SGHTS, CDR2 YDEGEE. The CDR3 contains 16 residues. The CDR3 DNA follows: TGTGCCACCAAGGCAGGGGGCAATCTGGCTAATGAAAAACTGTTTTTT. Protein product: CATKAGGNLANEKLFF. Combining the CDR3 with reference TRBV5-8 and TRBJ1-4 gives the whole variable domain EAGVTQSPTHLIKTRGQQATLRCSPISGHTSVYWYQQALGLGLQFLLWYDEGEERNRGNFPPRFSGRQFPNYSSELNVNALELEDSALYLCATKAGGNLANEKLFFGSGTQLSVL.

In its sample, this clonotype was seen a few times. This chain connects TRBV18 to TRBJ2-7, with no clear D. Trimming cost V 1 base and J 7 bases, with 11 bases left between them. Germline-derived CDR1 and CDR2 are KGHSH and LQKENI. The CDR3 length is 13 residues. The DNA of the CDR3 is TGTGCCAGCTCACCACGGGTGGGTGAGGAGCAGTACTTC. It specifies CASSPRVGEEQYF.

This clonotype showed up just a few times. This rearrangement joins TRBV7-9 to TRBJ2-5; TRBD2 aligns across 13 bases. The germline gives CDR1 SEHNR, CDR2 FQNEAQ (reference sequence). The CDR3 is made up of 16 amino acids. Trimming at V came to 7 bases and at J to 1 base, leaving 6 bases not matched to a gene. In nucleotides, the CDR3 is TGTGCCAGCACCAAGGGACTAGCGGGGTCCCAAGAGACCCAGTACTTC. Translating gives CASTKGLAGSQETQYF.

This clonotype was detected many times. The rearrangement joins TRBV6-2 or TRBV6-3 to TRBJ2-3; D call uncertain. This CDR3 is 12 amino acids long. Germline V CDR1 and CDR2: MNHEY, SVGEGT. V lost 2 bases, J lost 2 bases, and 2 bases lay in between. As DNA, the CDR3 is TGTGCCAGCAGTTACACCACAGATACGCAGTATTTT. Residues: CASSYTTDTQYF.

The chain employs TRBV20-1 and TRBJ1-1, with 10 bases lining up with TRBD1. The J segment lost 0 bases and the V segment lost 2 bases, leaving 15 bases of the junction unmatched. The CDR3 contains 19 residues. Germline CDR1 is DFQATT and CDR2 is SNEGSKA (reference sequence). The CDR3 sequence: CSARRLPGQGIEVNTEAFF. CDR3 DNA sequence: TGCAGTGCTAGACGTCTCCCGGGACAGGGGATCGAGGTGAACACTGAAGCTTTCTTT.

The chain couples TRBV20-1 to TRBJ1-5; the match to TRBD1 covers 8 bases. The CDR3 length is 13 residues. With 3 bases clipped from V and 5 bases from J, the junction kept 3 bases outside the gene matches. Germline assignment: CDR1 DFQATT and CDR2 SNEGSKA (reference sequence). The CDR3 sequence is CSARSTGDQPQHF. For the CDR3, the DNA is TGCAGTGCTAGGTCGACAGGGGATCAGCCCCAGCATTTT.

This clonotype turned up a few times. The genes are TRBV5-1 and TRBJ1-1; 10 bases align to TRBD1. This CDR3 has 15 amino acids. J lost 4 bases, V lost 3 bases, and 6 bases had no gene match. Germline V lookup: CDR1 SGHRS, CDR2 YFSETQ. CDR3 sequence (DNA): TGCGCCAGCAGCTCCGACGGACAGGGGGGCACTGAAGCTTTCTTT. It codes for CASSSDGQGGTEAFF.